The 10 T cell receptor beta chains below were found in one sample sequenced in a study of a mutant IDH1 vaccine in newly diagnosed glioma. Sequencing was performed with immunoSEQ multiplex PCR; in TCRdb, only in-frame clones are kept and a portion is missing. The sample has 30,000 to 40,000 clones, roughly 80% seen once; the top ten hold over 6%. These receptors' targets are unknown. Specified time point: week 35, safety follow-up. Each dose of the vaccine consisted of 300 ug of mutant IDH1 20-mer peptide, with topical imiquimod. Source: PBMCs, taken from a glioma patient whose treatment included an IDH1 peptide vaccine. The receptors here all came from a woman aged 18-30 years with glioma.

The chain is built from TRBV2 and TRBJ1-4; 7 nucleotides agree with TRBD1. Germline V gene sequence: CDR1 SNHLY, CDR2 FYNNEI. With V trimmed by 6 bases and J by 5 bases, 3 bases remained unmatched. This CDR3 comprises 13 residues. Here the CDR3 DNA reads TGTGCCAGCAGGACAGGGCCCAATGAAAAACTGTTTTTT. Translated, it gives CASRTGPNEKLFF.

The chain recombines TRBV5-1 with TRBJ2-1, with 9 bases identical to TRBD1. The CDR3 spans 15 residues. Germline trimming cut 3 bases from V and 4 bases from J; bases unmatched to any gene: 5. Per the germline V gene, CDR1 is SGHRS and CDR2 is YFSETQ. The CDR3 nucleotides are TGCGCCAGCAGCTCATACAGGGGGCTGTACAATGAGCAGTTCTTC. It encodes CASSSYRGLYNEQFF.

V is TRBV29-1 and J is TRBJ2-7; 12 bases map to TRBD1. This CDR3 is built from 13 residues. Unmatched junction bases numbered 4, after V lost 7 bases and J lost 3 bases. Per germline, CDR1 SQVTM and CDR2 ANQGSEA. The CDR3 DNA reads TGCAGCGGGGGGACAGGGGGCGGCTACGAGCAGTACTTC. This gives the protein CSGGTGGGYEQYF.

This clone occurred a few times. This sequence joins TRBV30 and TRBJ1-5; TRBD1 is a possible D gene (5 bases). Germline CDR1 is GTSNPN and CDR2 is SVGIG (reference sequence). The CDR3 is 13 amino acids. V lost 4 bases and J lost 1, with 8 bases in between. CDR3 loop: CAWNRGSNQPQHF. DNA for the CDR3: TGTGCCTGGAATCGGGGGAGCAATCAGCCCCAGCATTTT.

This rearrangement joins TRBV25-1 to TRBJ2-7, with a tentative D call TRBD2 (5 bases). The V gene lost 3 bases and the J gene lost 5 bases, with 14 bases spanning the gap. CDR1 MGHDK and CDR2 SYGVNS come from the germline V gene. This CDR3 region has 14 residues. CDR3 loop: CASSEGRGWDEQYF. The CDR3 DNA follows: TGTGCCAGCAGTGAGGGTCGGGGTTGGGACGAGCAGTACTTC.

The rearrangement joins TRBV21-1 to TRBJ2-7. TRBV21-1 is shown as a pseudogene. This CDR3 is 15 amino acids long. The CDR3: CASSIPRTGSYEQYF. Here the CDR3 DNA reads TGTGCCAGCAGCATCCCTAGGACCGGCTCCTACGAGCAGTACTTC.

V and J are TRBV25-1 and TRBJ2-3; the match to TRBD2 covers 7 bases. V lost 2 bases to trimming and J lost 2 bases; unmatched junction nucleotides: 10. The CDR3 has 17 amino acids. Germline loops: CDR1 MGHDK, CDR2 SYGVNS. The CDR3 nucleotides read TGTGCCAGCAGTGAACCCCCGGCTAGCGGTCACACAGATACGCAGTATTTT. It codes for CASSEPPASGHTDTQYF.

V is TRBV7-9 and J is TRBJ1-1, with D hard to call. Between the trimmed V and J ends, which lost 2 bases and 0 bases, there was a span of 1 base. CDR1 and CDR2 (germline): SEHNR, FQNEAQ (reference sequence). This CDR3 spans 12 amino acids. This chain's CDR3 is CASSLMNTEAFF. CDR3 DNA: TGTGCCAGCAGCTTAATGAACACTGAAGCTTTCTTT.

This clone was detected once. The chain couples TRBV5-6 to TRBJ2-5; no firm D call. Looked up from germline, CDR1 is SGHDT and CDR2 is YYEEEE. The CDR3 runs 11 residues. The V end lost 2 bases, the J end lost 2 bases, and 1 base lay between the germline ends. The CDR3 region is CASSLQETQYF. As DNA, the CDR3 is TGTGCCAGCAGCTTACAAGAGACCCAGTACTTC.

This sequence joins TRBV27 and TRBJ1-6, with 8 bases fitting TRBD1. CDR3 length equals 13 residues. The J segment lost 10 bases and the V segment lost 5 bases, leaving 4 bases of the junction unmatched. CDR1 and CDR2 (germline): MNHEY, SMNVEV (reference sequence). This CDR3 is CASSNRGGSPLHF. The CDR3 bases are TGTGCCAGCAGTAACAGGGGGGGATCACCCCTCCACTTT.